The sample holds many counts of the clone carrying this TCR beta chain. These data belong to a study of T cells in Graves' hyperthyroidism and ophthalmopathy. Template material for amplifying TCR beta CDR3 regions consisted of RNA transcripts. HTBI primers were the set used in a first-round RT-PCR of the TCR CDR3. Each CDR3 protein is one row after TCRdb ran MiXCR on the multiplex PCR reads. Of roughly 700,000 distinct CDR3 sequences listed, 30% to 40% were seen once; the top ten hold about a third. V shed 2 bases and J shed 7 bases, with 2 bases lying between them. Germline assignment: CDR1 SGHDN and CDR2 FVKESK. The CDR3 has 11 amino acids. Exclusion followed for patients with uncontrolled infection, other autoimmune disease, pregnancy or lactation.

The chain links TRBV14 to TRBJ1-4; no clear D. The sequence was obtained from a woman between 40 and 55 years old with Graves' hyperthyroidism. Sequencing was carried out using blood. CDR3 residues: CASSQFEKLFF. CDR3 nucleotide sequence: TGTGCCAGCAGCCAATTTGAAAAACTGTTTTTT.